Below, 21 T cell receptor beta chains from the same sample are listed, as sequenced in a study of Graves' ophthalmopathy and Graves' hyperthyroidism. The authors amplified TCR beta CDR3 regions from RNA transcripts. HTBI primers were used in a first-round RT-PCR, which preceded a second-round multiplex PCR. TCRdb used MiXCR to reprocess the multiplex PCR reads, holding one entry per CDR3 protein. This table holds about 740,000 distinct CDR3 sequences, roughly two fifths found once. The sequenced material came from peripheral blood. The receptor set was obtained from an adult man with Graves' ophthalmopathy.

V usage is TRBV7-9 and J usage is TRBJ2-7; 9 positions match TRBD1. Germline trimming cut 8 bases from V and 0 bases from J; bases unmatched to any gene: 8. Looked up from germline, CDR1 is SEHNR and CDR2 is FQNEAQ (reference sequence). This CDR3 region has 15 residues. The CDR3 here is CASPRQGVGSYEQYF. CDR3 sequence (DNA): TGTGCCAGCCCCCGACAGGGGGTCGGCTCCTACGAGCAGTACTTC. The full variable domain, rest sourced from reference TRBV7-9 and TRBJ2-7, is DTGVSQNPRHKITKRGQNVTFRCDPISEHNRLYWYRQTLGQGPEFLTYFQNEAQLEKSRLLSDRFSAERPKGSFSTLEIQRTEQGDSAMYLCASPRQGVGSYEQYFGPGTRLTVT.

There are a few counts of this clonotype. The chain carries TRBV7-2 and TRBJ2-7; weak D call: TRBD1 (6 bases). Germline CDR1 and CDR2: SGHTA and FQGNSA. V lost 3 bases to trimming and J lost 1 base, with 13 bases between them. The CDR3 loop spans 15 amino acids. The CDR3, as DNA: TGTGCCAGCAGCTTCGATCTGGACAGTTCCTACGAGCAGTACTTC. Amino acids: CASSFDLDSSYEQYF.

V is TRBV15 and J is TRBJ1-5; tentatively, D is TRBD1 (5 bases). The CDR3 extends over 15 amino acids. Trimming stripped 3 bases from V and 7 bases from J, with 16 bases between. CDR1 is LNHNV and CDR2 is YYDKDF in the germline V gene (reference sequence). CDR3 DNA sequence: TGTGCCACCAGCAGCCTAAAATGGGACGGACAGCCCCAGCATTTT. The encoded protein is CATSSLKWDGQPQHF. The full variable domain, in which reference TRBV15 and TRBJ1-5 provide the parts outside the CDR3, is DAMVIQNPRYQVTQFGKPVTLSCSQTLNHNVMYWYQQKSSQAPKLLFHYYDKDFNNEADTPDNFQSRRPNTSFCFLDIRSPGLGDTAMYLCATSSLKWDGQPQHFGDGTRLSIL.

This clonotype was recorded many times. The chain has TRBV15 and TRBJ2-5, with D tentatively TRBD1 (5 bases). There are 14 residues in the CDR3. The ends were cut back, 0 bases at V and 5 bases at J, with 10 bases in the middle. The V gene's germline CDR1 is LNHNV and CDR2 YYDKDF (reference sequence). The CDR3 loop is CATSRDRQGETQYF. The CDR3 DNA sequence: TGTGCCACCAGCAGAGACCGCCAGGGCGAGACCCAGTACTTC.

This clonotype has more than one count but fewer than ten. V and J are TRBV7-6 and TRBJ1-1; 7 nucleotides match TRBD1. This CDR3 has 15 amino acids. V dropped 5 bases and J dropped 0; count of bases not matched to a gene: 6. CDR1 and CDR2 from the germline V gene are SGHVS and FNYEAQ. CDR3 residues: CASSRGQIMNTEAFF. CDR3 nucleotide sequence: TGTGCCAGCAGCCGGGGACAGATAATGAACACTGAAGCTTTCTTT.

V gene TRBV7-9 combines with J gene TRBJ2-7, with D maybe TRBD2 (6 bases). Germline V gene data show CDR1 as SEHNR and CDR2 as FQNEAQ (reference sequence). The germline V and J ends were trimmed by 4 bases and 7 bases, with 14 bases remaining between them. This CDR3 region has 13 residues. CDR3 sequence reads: CASSSRDWDEQYF. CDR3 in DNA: TGTGCCAGCAGCTCGCGGGACTGGGATGAGCAGTACTTC. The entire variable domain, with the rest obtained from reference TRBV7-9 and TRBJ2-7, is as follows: DTGVSQNPRHKITKRGQNVTFRCDPISEHNRLYWYRQTLGQGPEFLTYFQNEAQLEKSRLLSDRFSAERPKGSFSTLEIQRTEQGDSAMYLCASSSRDWDEQYFGPGTRLTVT.

The CDR3 region is CASSCSRTGGVHEQYF. DNA for the CDR3: TGTGCCAGCAGCTGCTCCCGGACAGGGGGCGTCCACGAGCAGTACTTC. The chain recombines TRBV7-2 with TRBJ2-7, with 11 bases matching TRBD1. CDR3 length: 16 amino acids. Germline trimming cut 4 bases from V and 5 bases from J; bases unmatched to any gene: 10. Germline CDR1 and CDR2: SGHTA and FQGNSA. Full variable domain (outside the CDR3, taken from reference TRBV7-2 and TRBJ2-7): GAGVSQSPSNKVTEKGKDVELRCDPISGHTALYWYRQSLGQGLEFLIYFQGNSAPDKSGLPSDRFSAERTGGSVSTLTIQRTQQEDSAVYLCASSCSRTGGVHEQYFGPGTRLTVT.

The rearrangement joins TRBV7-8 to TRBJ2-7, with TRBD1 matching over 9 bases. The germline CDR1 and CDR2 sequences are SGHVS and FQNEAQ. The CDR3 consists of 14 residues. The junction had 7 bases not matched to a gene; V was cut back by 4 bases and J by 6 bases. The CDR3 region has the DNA TGTGCCAGCAGCTCAACGGGACAGGGAGCCGAGCAGTACTTC. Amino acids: CASSSTGQGAEQYF.

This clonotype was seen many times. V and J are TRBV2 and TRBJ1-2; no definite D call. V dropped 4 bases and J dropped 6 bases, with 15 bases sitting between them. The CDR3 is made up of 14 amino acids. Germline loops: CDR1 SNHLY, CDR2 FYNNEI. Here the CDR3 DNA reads TGTGCCAGCAGTGCCCTAAACCGTATGGATGGCTACACCTTC. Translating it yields CASSALNRMDGYTF.

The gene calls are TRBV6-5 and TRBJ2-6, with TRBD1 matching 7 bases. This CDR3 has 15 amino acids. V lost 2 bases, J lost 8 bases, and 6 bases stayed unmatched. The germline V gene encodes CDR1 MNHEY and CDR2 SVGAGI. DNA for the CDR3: TGTGCCAGCAGTTACGGTACGACAGGGTCCAACGTCCTGACTTTC. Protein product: CASSYGTTGSNVLTF.

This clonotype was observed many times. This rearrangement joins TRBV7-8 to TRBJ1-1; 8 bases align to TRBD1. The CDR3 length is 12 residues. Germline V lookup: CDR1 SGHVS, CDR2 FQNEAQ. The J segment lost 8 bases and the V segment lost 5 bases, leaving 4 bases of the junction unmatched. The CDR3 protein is CASSERQGEAFF. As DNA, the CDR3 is TGTGCCAGCAGCGAAAGACAGGGGGAAGCTTTCTTT. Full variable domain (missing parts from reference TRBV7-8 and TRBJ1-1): GAGVSQSPRYKVAKRGQDVALRCDPISGHVSLFWYQQALGQGPEFLTYFQNEAQLDKSGLPSDRFFAERPEGSVSTLKIQRTQQEDSAVYLCASSERQGEAFFGQGTRLTVV.

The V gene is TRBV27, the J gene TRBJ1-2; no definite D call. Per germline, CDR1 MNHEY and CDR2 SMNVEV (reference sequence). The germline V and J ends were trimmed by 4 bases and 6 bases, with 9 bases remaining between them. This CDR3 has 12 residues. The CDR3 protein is CASSSFQDGYTF. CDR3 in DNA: TGTGCCAGCAGTTCTTTCCAGGATGGCTACACCTTC.

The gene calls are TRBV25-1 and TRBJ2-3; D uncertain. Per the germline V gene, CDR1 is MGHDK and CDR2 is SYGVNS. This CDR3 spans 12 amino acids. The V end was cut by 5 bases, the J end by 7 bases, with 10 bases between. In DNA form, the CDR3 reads TGTGCCAGCAGTTACGATCGAAATACGCAGTATTTT. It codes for CASSYDRNTQYF.

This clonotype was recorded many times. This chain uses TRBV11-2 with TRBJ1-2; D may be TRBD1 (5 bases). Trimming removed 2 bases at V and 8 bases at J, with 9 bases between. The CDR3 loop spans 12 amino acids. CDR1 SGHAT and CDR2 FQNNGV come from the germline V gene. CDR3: CASSLTGDGYTF. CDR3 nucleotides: TGTGCCAGCAGCTTAACGGGGGACGGCTACACCTTC.

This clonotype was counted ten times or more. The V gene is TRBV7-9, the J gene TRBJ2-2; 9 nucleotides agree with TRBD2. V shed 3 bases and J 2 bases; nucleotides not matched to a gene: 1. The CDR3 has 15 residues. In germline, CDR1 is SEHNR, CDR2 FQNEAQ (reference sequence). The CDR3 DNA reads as TGTGCCAGCAGCTTGACTAGCGGCAACACCGGGGAGCTGTTTTTT. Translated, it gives CASSLTSGNTGELFF. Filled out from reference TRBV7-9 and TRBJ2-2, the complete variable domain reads DTGVSQNPRHKITKRGQNVTFRCDPISEHNRLYWYRQTLGQGPEFLTYFQNEAQLEKSRLLSDRFSAERPKGSFSTLEIQRTEQGDSAMYLCASSLTSGNTGELFFGEGSRLTVL.

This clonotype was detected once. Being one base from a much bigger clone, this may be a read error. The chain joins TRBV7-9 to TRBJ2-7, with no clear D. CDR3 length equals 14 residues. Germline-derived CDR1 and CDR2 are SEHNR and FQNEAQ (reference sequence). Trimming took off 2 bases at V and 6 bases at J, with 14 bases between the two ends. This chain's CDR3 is CASSLMGRDGEQYF. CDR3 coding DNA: TGTGCCAGCAGCTTAATGGGTCGAGACGGCGAGCAGTACTTC.

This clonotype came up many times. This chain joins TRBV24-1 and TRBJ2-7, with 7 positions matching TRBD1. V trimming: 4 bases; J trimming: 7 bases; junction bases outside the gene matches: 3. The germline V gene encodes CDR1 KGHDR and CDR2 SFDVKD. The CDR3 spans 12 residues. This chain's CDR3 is CATSETGREQYF. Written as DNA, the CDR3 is TGTGCCACCAGTGAGACAGGGCGGGAGCAGTACTTC.

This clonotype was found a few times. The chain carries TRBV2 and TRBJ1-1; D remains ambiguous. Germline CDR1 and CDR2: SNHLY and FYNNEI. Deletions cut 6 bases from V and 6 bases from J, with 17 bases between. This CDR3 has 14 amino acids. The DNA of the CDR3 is TGTGCCAGCAGCTTAGGCAAGGGAGCCTCTGAAGCTTTCTTT. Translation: CASSLGKGASEAFF.

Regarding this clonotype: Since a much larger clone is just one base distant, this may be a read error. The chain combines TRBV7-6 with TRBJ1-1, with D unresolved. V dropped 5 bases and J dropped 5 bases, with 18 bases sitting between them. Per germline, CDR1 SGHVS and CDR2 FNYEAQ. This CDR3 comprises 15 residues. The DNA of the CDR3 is TGTGCCAGCAGCCTCTCCGCGAGGATACTGACTGAAGCTTTCTTT. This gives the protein CASSLSARILTEAFF.

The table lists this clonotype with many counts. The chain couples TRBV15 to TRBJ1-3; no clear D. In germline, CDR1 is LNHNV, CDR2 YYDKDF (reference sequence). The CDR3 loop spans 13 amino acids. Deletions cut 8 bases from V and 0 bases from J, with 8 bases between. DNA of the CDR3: TGTGCCACCGTAAGGTCCTCTGGAAACACCATATATTTT. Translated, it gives CATVRSSGNTIYF.

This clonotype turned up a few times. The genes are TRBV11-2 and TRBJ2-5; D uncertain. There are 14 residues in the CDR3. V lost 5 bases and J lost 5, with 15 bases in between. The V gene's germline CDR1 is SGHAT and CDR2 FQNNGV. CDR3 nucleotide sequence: TGTGCCAGCAGCCAGTATAGGGTGAGGGAGACCCAGTACTTC. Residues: CASSQYRVRETQYF.